Given below is one T cell receptor (beta chain) in context. The table lists this clonotype with many counts. The antigen it binds to is not known. No clone much larger than this one lies a single base away; base qualities are absent. The treatment or condition label, read with the paper, signifies: allogeneic hematopoietic cell transplantation with graft depleted of TCRalphabeta T cells and CD19 B cells. TCRalphabeta/CD19-depleted allogeneic hematopoietic cell grafts were given to the transplant recipients, all of whom were children. The library was built by means of PCR. Sequenced on an Illumina HiSeq 2500. To normalize quantification of the TCRbeta repertoire, the TCR libraries were built with molecular barcoding that relied on unique molecular identifiers. TCRdb handled the public reads itself, with Q25 trimming in fastp and clone calling in MiXCR, and kept productive beta chains. Entries are consolidated by CDR3 protein sequence, retaining the most common genes and DNA. This sample lists around 180,000 distinct CDR3 sequences; over 8.5% were detected once. The top ten hold 13% of the sample.

The CDR3, cysteine through phenylalanine, is 17 amino acids long. Only the CDR3 DNA stays, 51 bases, in frame from base 1. CDR1 KGHSH and CDR2 LQKENI were looked up in the germline V gene. The germline V end is reduced by 5 bases and the J end by 5 bases; junction bases left unmatched: 14. These data are taken from a study of T-cell reconstitution after alpha-beta-depleted transplantation in children (dated by TCRdb to the mid-2010s). Study-level background: Using TCR repertoire profiling, the study followed T-cell immune reconstitution in a quantitative way in children after TCRalphabeta/CD19-depleted allogeneic hematopoietic cell transplantation.

Overall study results and their limits: The apparently early recovery of alphabetaT-cell counts about two months after transplant reportedly depended on only several hundred rapidly expanded clones that came from non-depleted graft cells. Hyperexpanded clone frequencies declined over subsequent months; after one year, T-cell counts and TCRbeta diversity were mostly attributed to newly produced T cells. In some patients, the high TCRbeta diversity seen at day 60 was put down to recipient T cells and intrathymic progenitors that had survived conditioning.

This sequence originates from a boy aged 2-15 years with acute myeloid leukemia, due to receive a stem cell transplant. Here the sequenced sample was PBMCs, taken before TCRalphabeta/CD19-depleted stem cell transplant. The V and J segments used are TRBV18 and TRBJ2-7, with 11 bases matching TRBD1. The sequence in DNA is TGTGCCAGCTCAAGCGGACAGGGGGCCTTCAGGGTTGACGAGCAGTACTTC. This codes for CASSSGQGAFRVDEQYF.